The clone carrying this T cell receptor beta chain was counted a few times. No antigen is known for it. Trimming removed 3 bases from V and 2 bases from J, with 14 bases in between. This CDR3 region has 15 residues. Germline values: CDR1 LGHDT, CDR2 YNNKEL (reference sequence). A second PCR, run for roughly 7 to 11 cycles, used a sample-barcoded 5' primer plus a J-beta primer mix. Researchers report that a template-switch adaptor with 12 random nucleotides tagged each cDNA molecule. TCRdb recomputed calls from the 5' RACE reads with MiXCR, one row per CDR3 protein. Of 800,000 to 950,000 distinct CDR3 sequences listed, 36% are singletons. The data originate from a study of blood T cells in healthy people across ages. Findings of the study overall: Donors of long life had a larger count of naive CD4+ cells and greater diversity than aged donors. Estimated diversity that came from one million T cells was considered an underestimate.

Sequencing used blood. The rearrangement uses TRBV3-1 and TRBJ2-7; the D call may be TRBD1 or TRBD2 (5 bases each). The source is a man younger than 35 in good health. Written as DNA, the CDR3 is TGTGCCAGCAGCCACGTTTGTGAGGGGCCCTACGAGCAGTACTTC. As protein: CASSHVCEGPYEQYF.